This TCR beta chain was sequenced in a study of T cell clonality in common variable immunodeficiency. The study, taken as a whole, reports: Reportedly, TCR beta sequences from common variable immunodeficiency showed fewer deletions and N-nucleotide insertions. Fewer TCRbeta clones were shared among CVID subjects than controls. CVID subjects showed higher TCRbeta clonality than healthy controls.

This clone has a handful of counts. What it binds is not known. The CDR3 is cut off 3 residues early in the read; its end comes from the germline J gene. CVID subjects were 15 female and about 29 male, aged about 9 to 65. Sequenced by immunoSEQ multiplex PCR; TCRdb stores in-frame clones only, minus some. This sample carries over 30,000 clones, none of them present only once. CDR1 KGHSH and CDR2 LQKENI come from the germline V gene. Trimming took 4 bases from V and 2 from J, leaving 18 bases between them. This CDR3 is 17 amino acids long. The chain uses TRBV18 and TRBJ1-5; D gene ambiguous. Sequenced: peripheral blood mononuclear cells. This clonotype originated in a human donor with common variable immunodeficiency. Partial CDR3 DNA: TGTGCCAGCTCACTCACGGCTCCCGGTAGGGGCAATCAGCCC. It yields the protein CASSLTAPGRGNQP. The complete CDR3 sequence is CASSLTAPGRGNQPQHF.